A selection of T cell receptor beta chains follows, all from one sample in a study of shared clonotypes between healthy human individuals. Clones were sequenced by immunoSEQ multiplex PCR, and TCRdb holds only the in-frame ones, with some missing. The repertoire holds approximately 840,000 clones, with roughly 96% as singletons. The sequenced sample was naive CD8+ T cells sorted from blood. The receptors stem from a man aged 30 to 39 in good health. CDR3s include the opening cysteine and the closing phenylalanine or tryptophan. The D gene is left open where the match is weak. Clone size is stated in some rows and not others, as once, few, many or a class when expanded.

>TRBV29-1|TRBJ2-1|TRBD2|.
TGCAGCGTTGGGGGGGGAATAGGTGGGAATGAGCAGTTCTTC
CSVGGGIGGNEQFF
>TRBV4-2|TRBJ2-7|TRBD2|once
TGTGCCAGCAGCCAGGCCTCTAGCGGGATTTACGAGCAGTACTTC
CASSQASSGIYEQYF
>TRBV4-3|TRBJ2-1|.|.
TGCGCCAGCAGCCAAGAAAGATCGTCAGGGCAGGGAGCCTACAATGAGCAGTTCTTC
CASSQERSSGQGAYNEQFF
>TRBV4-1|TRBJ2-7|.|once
TGCGCCAGCAGCCCTAGGGGCTACGAGCAGTACTTC
CASSPRGYEQYF
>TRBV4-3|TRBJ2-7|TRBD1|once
TGCGCCAGCAGCCAAGGTGTTGGGACAGGATTCTACGAGCAGTACTTC
CASSQGVGTGFYEQYF
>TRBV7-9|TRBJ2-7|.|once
TGTGCCAGCAGCGCCCCTTGGGACTCCACCTACGAGCAGTACTTC
CASSAPWDSTYEQYF
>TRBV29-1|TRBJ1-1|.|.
TGCAGCGTGAGGACGGAGAACACTGAAGCTTTCTTT
CSVRTENTEAFF
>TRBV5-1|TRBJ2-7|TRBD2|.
TGCGCCAGCAGCTCGGGACTAGCCCCCGACGAGCAGTACTTC
CASSSGLAPDEQYF
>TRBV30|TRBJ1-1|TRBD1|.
TGTGCCTGCGGGACAGGGTACACTGAAGCTTTCTTT
CACGTGYTEAFF
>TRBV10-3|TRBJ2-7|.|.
TGTGCCATCAGTGAGTCGATTGAAGTACCCTACGAGCAGTACTTC
CAISESIEVPYEQYF
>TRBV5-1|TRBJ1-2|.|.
TGCGCCAGCAGCCCGGAGGGCAGGGACACCACAAACTATGGCTACACCTTC
CASSPEGRDTTNYGYTF
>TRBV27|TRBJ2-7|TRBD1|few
TGTGCCAGCGCGGACAGGGTTAGTTACGAGCAGTACTTC
CASADRVSYEQYF
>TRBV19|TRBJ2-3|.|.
TGTGCCAGTTTCGGTCGGGGCACAGATACGCAGTATTTT
CASFGRGTDTQYF
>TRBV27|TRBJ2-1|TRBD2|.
TGTGCCAGCAGTTTCTTGGCGGGAGGGCCCCGTGAGCAGTTCTTC
CASSFLAGGPREQFF
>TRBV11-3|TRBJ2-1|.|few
TGTGCCAGCAGCCGAAGGACTACCGCCTACAATGAGCAGTTCTTC
CASSRRTTAYNEQFF
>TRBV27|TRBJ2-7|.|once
TGTGCCAGCAGTCAGCGGACGGGCTACGAGCAGTACTTC
CASSQRTGYEQYF
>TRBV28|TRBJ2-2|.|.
TGTGCCAGCAGTCCCCGGGACATTAACACCGGGGAGCTGTTTTTT
CASSPRDINTGELFF
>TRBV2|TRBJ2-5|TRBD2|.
TGTGCCAGCAGATTAGCGGGAGATCAGGAGACCCAGTACTTC
CASRLAGDQETQYF
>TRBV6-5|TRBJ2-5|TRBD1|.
TGTGCCAGCAGTTACTCTGACAGGGGTTGGGGGGAGACCCAGTACTTC
CASSYSDRGWGETQYF
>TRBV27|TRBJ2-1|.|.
TGTGCCAGCAGTCCCGCCCGTTCCTACAATGAGCAGTTCTTC
CASSPARSYNEQFF
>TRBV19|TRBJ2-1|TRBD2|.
TGTGCCAGTAGTTGGGGACTAGCGGGAAATGAGCAGTTCTTC
CASSWGLAGNEQFF
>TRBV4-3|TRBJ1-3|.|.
TGCGCCAGCAGCCAAGATACAGGGTCTGGAAACACCATATATTTT
CASSQDTGSGNTIYF
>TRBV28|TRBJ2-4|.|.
TGTGCCAGCAGTTTACGGGAGAGCACCAAAAACATTCAGTACTTC
CASSLRESTKNIQYF
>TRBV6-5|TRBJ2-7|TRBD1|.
TGTGCCAGCAGTTACTCGGACAGGGCTTTAGACGAGCAGTACTTC
CASSYSDRALDEQYF
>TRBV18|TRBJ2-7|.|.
TGTGCCAGCTCACCACAGGGGCCCCCCTCCTACGAGCAGTACTTC
CASSPQGPPSYEQYF
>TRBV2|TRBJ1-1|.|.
TGTGCCAGCAGTTACTCAGGGGAAGGAGCTTTCTTT
CASSYSGEGAFF
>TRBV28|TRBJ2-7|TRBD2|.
TGTGCCAGCACCCGACTAGCGGGACGACACGAGCAGTACTTC
CASTRLAGRHEQYF
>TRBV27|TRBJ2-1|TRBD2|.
TGTGCCAGCAGTGTCTCCTACCCCCTACAGCGGGGTTACAATGAGCAGTTCTTC
CASSVSYPLQRGYNEQFF
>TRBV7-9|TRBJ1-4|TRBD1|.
TGTGCCAGCAGCCTGTTAGGGGGCTCAACTAATGAAAAACTGTTTTTT
CASSLLGGSTNEKLFF
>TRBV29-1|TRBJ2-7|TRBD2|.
TGCAGCGTTGAGGGGCTAGCGGGAGCACAGTCCCGCTACGAGCAGTACTTC
CSVEGLAGAQSRYEQYF
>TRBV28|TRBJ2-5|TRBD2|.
TGTGCCAGCAGTTTAGGGACTAGCGGGAGGGCCGTGGAGACCCAGTACTTC
CASSLGTSGRAVETQYF
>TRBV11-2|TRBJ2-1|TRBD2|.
TGTGCCAGCAGCTTATCTCGCGGGACTAGCGGGAGCGGTGAGCAGTTCTTC
CASSLSRGTSGSGEQFF
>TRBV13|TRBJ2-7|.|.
TGTGCCAGCAGTCTAGCATCCGAGCAGTACTTC
CASSLASEQYF
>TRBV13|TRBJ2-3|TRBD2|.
TGTGCCAGCAGCCTACTAGCGGGAGGGCCAGATACGCAGTATTTT
CASSLLAGGPDTQYF
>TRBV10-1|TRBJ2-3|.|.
TGCGCCAGCAGTGACCTGGGGTCGGGCACAGATACGCAGTATTTT
CASSDLGSGTDTQYF
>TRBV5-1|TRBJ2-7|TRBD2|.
TGCGCCAGCAGAACCGGGACTAGCGATTTCTACGAGCAGTACTTC
CASRTGTSDFYEQYF
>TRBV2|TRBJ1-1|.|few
TGTGCCAGCAGCGGGAAGTTTGAAGCTTTCTTT
CASSGKFEAFF
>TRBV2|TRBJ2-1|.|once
TGTGCCAGCAGTGCCAGTTACGCCGAGCAGTTCTTC
CASSASYAEQFF
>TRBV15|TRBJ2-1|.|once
TGTGCCACCAGCAGGAACGCTCAGGACAATGAGCAGTTCTTC
CATSRNAQDNEQFF
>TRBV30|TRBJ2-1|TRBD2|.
TGTGCCTGGAGTTTTACTAGCGGAAGGAATGAGCAGTTCTTC
CAWSFTSGRNEQFF
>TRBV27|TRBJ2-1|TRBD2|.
TGTGCCAGCAGTTCGGGACTAGCGGGAGTTGTAAATGAGCAGTTCTTC
CASSSGLAGVVNEQFF
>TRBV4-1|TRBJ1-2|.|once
TGCGCCAGCAGCCAAGATATGAGAGAAATCGGCTATGGCTACACCTTC
CASSQDMREIGYGYTF
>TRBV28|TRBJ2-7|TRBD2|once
TGTGCCAGCAGCCCCCCCCGGACTAGCGGGAGGGCCTCCCTTTGGGAGCAGTACTTC
CASSPPRTSGRASLWEQYF